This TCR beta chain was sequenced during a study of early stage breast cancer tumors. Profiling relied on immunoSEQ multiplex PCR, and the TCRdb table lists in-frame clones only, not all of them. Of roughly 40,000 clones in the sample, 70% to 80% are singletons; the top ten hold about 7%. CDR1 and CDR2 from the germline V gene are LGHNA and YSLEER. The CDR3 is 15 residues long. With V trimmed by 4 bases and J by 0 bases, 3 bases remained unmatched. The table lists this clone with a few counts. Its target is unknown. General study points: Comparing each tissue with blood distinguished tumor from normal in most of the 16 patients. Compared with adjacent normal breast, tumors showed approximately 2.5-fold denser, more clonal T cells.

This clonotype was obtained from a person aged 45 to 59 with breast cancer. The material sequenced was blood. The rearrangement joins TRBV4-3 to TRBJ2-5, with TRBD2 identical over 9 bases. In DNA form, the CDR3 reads TGCGCCAGCAGCCCACAGCGGGGGGACCAAGAGACCCAGTACTTC. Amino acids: CASSPQRGDQETQYF.